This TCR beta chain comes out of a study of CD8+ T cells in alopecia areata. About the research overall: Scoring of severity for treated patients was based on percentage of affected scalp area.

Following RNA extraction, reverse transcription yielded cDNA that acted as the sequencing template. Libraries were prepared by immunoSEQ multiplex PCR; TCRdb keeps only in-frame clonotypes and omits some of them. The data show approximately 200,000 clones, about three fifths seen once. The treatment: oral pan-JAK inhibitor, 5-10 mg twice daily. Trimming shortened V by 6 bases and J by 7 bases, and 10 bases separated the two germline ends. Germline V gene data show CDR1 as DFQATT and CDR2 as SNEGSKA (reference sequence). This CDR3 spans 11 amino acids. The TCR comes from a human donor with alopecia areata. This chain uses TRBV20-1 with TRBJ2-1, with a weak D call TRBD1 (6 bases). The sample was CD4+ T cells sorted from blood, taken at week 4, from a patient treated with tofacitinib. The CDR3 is CSASRGNEQFF. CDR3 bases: TGCAGTGCCAGTAGGGGGAATGAGCAGTTCTTC.